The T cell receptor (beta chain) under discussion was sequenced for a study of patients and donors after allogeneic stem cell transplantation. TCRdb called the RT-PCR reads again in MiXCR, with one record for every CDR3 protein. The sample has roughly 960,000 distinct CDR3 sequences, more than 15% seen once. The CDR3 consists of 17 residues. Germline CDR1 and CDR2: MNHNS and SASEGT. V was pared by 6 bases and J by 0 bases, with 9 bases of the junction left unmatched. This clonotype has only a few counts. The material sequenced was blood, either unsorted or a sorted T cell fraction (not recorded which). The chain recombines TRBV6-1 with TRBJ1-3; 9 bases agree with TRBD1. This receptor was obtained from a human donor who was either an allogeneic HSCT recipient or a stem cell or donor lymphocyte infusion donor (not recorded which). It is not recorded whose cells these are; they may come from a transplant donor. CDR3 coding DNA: TGTGCCAGCAGACCGGGACAGGGACAAAGCTCTGGAAACACCATATATTTT. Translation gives CASRPGQGQSSGNTIYF.